This T cell receptor beta chain was retrieved from a study of blood T cell repertoires in COVID-19. Data came from immunoSEQ multiplex PCR; TCRdb stores just in-frame clones and leaves some out. The table has tens of thousands of clones, around 83% seen once. CDR1 SGHAT and CDR2 FQNNGV come from the germline V gene. V trimming: 5 bases; J trimming: 0 bases; junction bases outside the gene matches: 7. This CDR3 is 15 amino acids long. This chain joins TRBV11-2 and TRBJ2-7, with 7 bases matching TRBD1. The receptor's source is a man aged 65 to 79 with active COVID-19. The material sequenced was peripheral blood. CDR3 in DNA: TGTGCCAGCAGCCCCTTACAGGGGAGCTCCTACGAGCAGTACTTC. Protein product: CASSPLQGSSYEQYF.